These 15 T cell receptor beta chains were sequenced from one sample in a study of blood T cell repertoires in COVID-19. Here immunoSEQ multiplex PCR was the method, and the copy in TCRdb shows in-frame clones only, minus some. The sample holds about 210,000 clones, roughly 86% seen once. Sample: peripheral blood. The receptors were sampled from a woman aged 50 to 60 with active or convalescent COVID-19.

This chain uses TRBV29-1 with TRBJ1-6, with 7 positions matching TRBD1. V gave up 4 bases and J gave up 10 bases; unmatched junction bases: 7. Per the germline V gene, CDR1 is SQVTM and CDR2 is ANQGSEA. The CDR3 extends over 13 amino acids. The CDR3: CSVGQGVGSPLHF. CDR3 DNA sequence: TGCAGCGTTGGACAGGGCGTTGGGTCACCCCTCCACTTT.

This clone was seen once. The chain couples TRBV28 to TRBJ1-4, with 8 bases that match TRBD1. The V and J ends lost 5 bases and 5 bases, in that order; junction bases with no gene match: 7. Germline V gene sequence: CDR1 MDHEN, CDR2 SYDVKM. The CDR3 covers 15 residues. In nucleotides, the CDR3 is TGTGCCAGCAGTCGCTGGACAGGGAGGAATGAAAAACTGTTTTTT. The encoded protein is CASSRWTGRNEKLFF. The full variable domain, with the rest looked up from reference TRBV28 and TRBJ1-4, is DVKVTQSSRYLVKRTGEKVFLECVQDMDHENMFWYRQDPGLGLRLIYFSYDVKMKEKGDIPEGYSVSREKKERFSLILESASTNQTSMYLCASSRWTGRNEKLFFGSGTQLSVL.

The chain employs TRBV24-1 and TRBJ1-4; TRBD1 agrees at 10 bases. V trimming: 9 bases; J trimming: 7 bases; junction bases outside the gene matches: 4. Germline values: CDR1 KGHDR, CDR2 SFDVKD. The CDR3 spans 13 residues. CDR3 nucleotides: TGTGCCACCGGGGACAGGGGTGGTGAAAAACTGTTTTTT. As protein: CATGDRGGEKLFF.

CDR3: CASSQVRQGAAVAPVAKNIQYF. The CDR3 DNA sequence: TGCGCCAGCAGCCAAGTTCGACAGGGGGCAGCGGTAGCGCCGGTAGCCAAAAACATTCAGTACTTC. The chain is built from TRBV4-1 and TRBJ2-4; 10 positions match TRBD1. The CDR3 covers 22 residues. The germline V gene has CDR1 MGHRA and CDR2 YSYEKL. V trimming: 1 base; J trimming: 0 bases; junction bases outside the gene matches: 18.

This chain joins TRBV5-6 and TRBJ1-2, with a tentative D call TRBD1 (5 bases). The CDR3 contains 12 residues. Per germline, CDR1 SGHDT and CDR2 YYEEEE. V was shortened by 3 bases and J by 3 bases, with 6 bases between the two germline ends. CDR3 nucleotides: TGTGCCAGCAGCTCGACAGACTATGGCTACACCTTC. This translates into CASSSTDYGYTF. Using reference TRBV5-6 and TRBJ1-2 for the parts outside the CDR3, the full variable domain is DAGVTQSPTHLIKTRGQQVTLRCSPKSGHDTVSWYQQALGQGPQFIFQYYEEEERQRGNFPDRFSGHQFPNYSSELNVNALLLGDSALYLCASSSTDYGYTFGSGTRLTVV.

Comments on this clone: At one end, the junction sequence differs from germline, possibly due to a read error. V gene TRBV6-1 combines with J gene TRBJ1-6; no clear D. The CDR3 extends over 15 amino acids. CDR1 MNHNS and CDR2 SASEGT come from the germline V gene. This chain's CDR3 is CASSEDGRRSSPLHF. The DNA of the CDR3 is TGTGCCAGCAGTGAGGATGGACGGAGGAGTTCACCCCTTCACTTT.

The rearrangement uses TRBV18 and TRBJ2-7; D is possibly TRBD2 (6 bases). Germline CDR1 is KGHSH and CDR2 is LQKENI. V lost 3 bases, J lost 9 bases, and 12 bases lay in between. The CDR3 consists of 12 residues. The CDR3 loop is CASSPLGGVQYF. In DNA form, the CDR3 reads TGTGCCAGCTCACCCTTGGGGGGAGTGCAGTACTTC.

The chain employs TRBV3-1 (or the pseudogene TRBV3-2) and TRBJ1-2, with 7 bases identical to TRBD1. The CDR3 length is 21 residues. Germline assignment: CDR1 LGHDT and CDR2 YNNKEL (reference sequence). The V segment lost 4 bases and the J segment 5 bases; nucleotides outside the gene matches: 28. The CDR3: CASSPNPLSTGLLPDPYGYTF. In DNA form, the CDR3 reads TGTGCCAGCAGCCCGAACCCGCTCTCGACAGGGCTCTTGCCCGACCCTTATGGCTACACCTTC.

This sequence joins TRBV10-1 and TRBJ2-6, with D uncertain. This CDR3 spans 17 amino acids. Germline CDR1 reads WNHNN; CDR2 reads SYGVQD (reference sequence). V gave up 2 bases and J gave up 0 bases, with 11 bases separating them. DNA of the CDR3: TGCGCCAGCAGTGAGGCCCGTTCGAGCTCTGGGGCCAACGTCCTGACTTTC. It is translated as CASSEARSSSGANVLTF.

This clone was detected a few times. The rearrangement links TRBV6-5 to TRBJ2-1, with TRBD1 identical over 7 bases. Germline assignment: CDR1 MNHEY and CDR2 SVGAGI. The V gene end was trimmed by 8 bases and the J gene end by 3 bases; junction bases not matched to a gene: 7. This CDR3 comprises 14 residues. The CDR3 DNA reads TGTGCCAGCTGTAGACAGGGCGGCTACAATGAGCAGTTCTTC. It translates to CASCRQGGYNEQFF.

The CDR3 sequence: CASSLRREGLVEQFF. CDR3 coding DNA: TGTGCCAGCAGCTTGAGGCGGGAGGGCCTGGTTGAGCAGTTCTTC. V and J are TRBV7-3 and TRBJ2-1, with TRBD2 matching 9 bases. The CDR3 has 15 amino acids. Germline values: CDR1 SGHTA, CDR2 FQGTGA. V shed 3 bases and J 9 bases; nucleotides not matched to a gene: 9. The whole variable domain, filled in from reference TRBV7-3 and TRBJ2-1, reads GAGVSQTPSNKVTEKGKYVELRCDPISGHTALYWYRQSLGQGPEFLIYFQGTGAADDSGLPNDRFFAVRPEGSVSTLKIQRTERGDSAVYLCASSLRREGLVEQFFGPGTRLTVL.

The V gene is TRBV11-2, the J gene TRBJ1-1; no reliable D call. This CDR3 is built from 13 residues. Deletions cut 5 bases from V and 3 bases from J, with 10 bases between. The germline CDR1 and CDR2 sequences are SGHAT and FQNNGV. CDR3 region: CASSITAYTEAFF. Here the CDR3 DNA reads TGTGCCAGCAGCATAACCGCGTACACTGAAGCTTTCTTT.

Points on this clone: A junction boundary mismatches the germline segment, possibly from a read error. The chain links TRBV5-1 to TRBJ1-6; D uncertain. The CDR3 totals 12 residues. Germline values: CDR1 SGHRS, CDR2 YFSETQ. The CDR3 reads CASSSSNSPLHF. CDR3 DNA: TGCGCCAGCAGCTCCTCTAATTCACCCCTCCACTTT. The variable domain in full, with the rest retrieved from reference TRBV5-1 and TRBJ1-6, is KAGVTQTPRYLIKTRGQQVTLSCSPISGHRSVSWYQQTPGQGLQFLFEYFSETQRNKGNFPGRFSGRQFSNSRSEMNVSTLELGDSALYLCASSSSNSPLHFGNGTRLTVT.

The chain joins TRBV14 to TRBJ2-7, with D maybe TRBD2 (5 bases). The CDR3 length is 17 residues. Trimming removed 1 base from V and 3 bases from J, with 19 bases in between. Germline CDR1 is SGHDN and CDR2 is FVKESK. The CDR3 DNA reads TGTGCCAGCAGCCAAGGGAGAGGGCGGATACTGATCTACGAGCAGTACTTC. It yields the protein CASSQGRGRILIYEQYF.

CDR3 bases: TGTGCCAGCAGCCCGAGGAGAGGCGGGGGGCCGAAAGAGACCCAGTACTTC. Translated: CASSPRRGGGPKETQYF. The chain links TRBV5-4 to TRBJ2-5; TRBD2 aligns across 8 bases. Germline V gene sequence: CDR1 SGHNT, CDR2 YYREEE (reference sequence). The CDR3 is 17 residues long. V shed 4 bases and J 3 bases; nucleotides not matched to a gene: 14.